This T cell receptor beta chain was found in a study of spatial heterogeneity in lung cancer. From germline, CDR1 is SGHAT and CDR2 FQNNGV. Germline trimming cut 5 bases from V and 2 bases from J; bases unmatched to any gene: 4. The CDR3 totals 16 residues. Many counts were recorded for this clonotype. This beta chain appears as a stray read in a library generated for alpha chains; its size is not informative. TCRdb used MiXCR to reprocess the 5' RACE reads, holding one entry per CDR3 protein. The profile shows about 11,000 distinct CDR3 sequences, approximately 3.5% of them singletons. The time point is: sample taken at primary tumor resection. TCRs were sequenced from unsorted whole RNA of tumor, nontumor lung or PBMC. There were 65 or so donors, all of them untreated patients with early-stage non-small cell lung cancer.

The chain combines TRBV11-2 with TRBJ2-1, with 12 bases that match TRBD2. Sequences were derived from normal lung tissue next to the tumor, sampled at surgery. The source is a male donor with early-stage non-small cell lung cancer. As DNA, the CDR3 is TGTGCCAGCAGCACCCGGACTAGCGGGACCTACAATGAGCAGTTCTTC. As protein: CASSTRTSGTYNEQFF.